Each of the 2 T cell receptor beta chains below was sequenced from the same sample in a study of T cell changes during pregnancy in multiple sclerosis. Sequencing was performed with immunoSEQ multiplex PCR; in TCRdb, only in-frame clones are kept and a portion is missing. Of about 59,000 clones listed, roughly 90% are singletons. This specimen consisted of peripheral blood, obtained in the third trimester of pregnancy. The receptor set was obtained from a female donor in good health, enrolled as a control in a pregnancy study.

In DNA, the CDR3 is TGCGCCAGCAGCTCCTCGGGTAGCGGGACGGAAGAGACCCAGTACTTC. This gives the protein CASSSSGSGTEETQYF. V is TRBV5-1 and J is TRBJ2-5; 8 nucleotides line up with TRBD2. The CDR3 is made up of 16 amino acids. CDR1 is SGHRS, CDR2 YFSETQ, per germline. V dropped 3 bases and J dropped 3; count of bases not matched to a gene: 10.

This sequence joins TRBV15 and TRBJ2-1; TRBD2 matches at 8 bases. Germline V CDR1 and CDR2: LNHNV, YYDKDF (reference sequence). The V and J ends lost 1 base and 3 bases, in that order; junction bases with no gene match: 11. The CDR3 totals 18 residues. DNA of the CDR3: TGTGCCACCAGCAGAGGGAGGACGAGCGGGAGAGACTACAATGAGCAGTTCTTC. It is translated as CATSRGRTSGRDYNEQFF.